One and the same sample provided the 3 T cell receptor beta chains below, sequenced in a study of T cells after yellow fever vaccination. TCRdb used MiXCR to reprocess the 5' RACE reads, holding one entry per CDR3 protein. The sample includes about 430,000 distinct CDR3 sequences, around 19% of them seen just once. Sample: PBMCs, taken before the yellow fever booster vaccination. These receptors were taken from a young man who received the YFV17D yellow fever vaccine.

This clonotype occurred many times. The chain is built from TRBV20-1 and TRBJ2-1, with 7 nucleotides matching TRBD2. Germline CDR1 and CDR2: DFQATT and SNEGSKA (reference sequence). CDR3 length: 14 amino acids. V was clipped by 2 bases and J by 8 bases; unmatched bases: 9. The CDR3 region is CSARPPGGIHEQFF. CDR3 DNA sequence: TGCAGTGCTAGACCCCCCGGGGGGATCCATGAGCAGTTCTTC.

This clonotype was found a few times. The chain joins TRBV11-2 to TRBJ1-5; 9 bases line up with TRBD1. Germline loops: CDR1 SGHAT, CDR2 FQNNGV. V dropped 5 bases and J dropped 1; count of bases not matched to a gene: 6. CDR3 length: 16 residues. The CDR3 sequence is CASSQTGGRSNQPQHF. The CDR3 coding sequence is TGTGCCAGCAGCCAGACAGGGGGTAGGAGCAATCAGCCCCAGCATTTT.

This clonotype has more than one count but fewer than ten. This sequence joins TRBV20-1 and TRBJ2-3; the D gene is possibly TRBD2 (6 bases). Trimming removed 6 bases from V and 8 bases from J, with 21 bases in between. This CDR3 spans 14 amino acids. Germline CDR1 DFQATT, CDR2 SNEGSKA (reference sequence). CDR3 sequence: CSAAYRGVTPTQYF. CDR3 nucleotides: TGCAGTGCAGCCTACCGCGGGGTGACTCCTACGCAGTATTTT.